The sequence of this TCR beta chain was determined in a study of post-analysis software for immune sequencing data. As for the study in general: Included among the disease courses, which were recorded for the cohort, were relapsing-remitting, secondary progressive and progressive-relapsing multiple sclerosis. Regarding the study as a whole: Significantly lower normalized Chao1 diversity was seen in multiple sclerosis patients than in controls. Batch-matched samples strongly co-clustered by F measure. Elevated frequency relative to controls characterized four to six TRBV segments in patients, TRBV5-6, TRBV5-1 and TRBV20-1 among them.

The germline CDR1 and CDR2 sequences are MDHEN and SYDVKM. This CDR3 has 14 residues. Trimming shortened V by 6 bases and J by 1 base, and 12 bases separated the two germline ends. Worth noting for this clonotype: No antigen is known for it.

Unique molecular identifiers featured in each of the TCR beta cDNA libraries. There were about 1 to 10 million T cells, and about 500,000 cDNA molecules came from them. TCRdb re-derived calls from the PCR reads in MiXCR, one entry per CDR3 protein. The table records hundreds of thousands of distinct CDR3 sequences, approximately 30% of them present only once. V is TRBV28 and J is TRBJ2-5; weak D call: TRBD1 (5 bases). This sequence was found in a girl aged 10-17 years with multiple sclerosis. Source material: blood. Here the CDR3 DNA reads TGTGCCAGCAGCCCCGACAGTCCCCAAGAGACCCAGTACTTC. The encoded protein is CASSPDSPQETQYF.